These 27 T cell receptor beta chains originate from one sample sequenced in a study of beta chain features in type 1 diabetes. These receptors have no identified antigens. What was sequenced were expressed TCRB transcripts, since all of the isolated RNA had been reverse transcribed. The table came from immunoSEQ multiplex PCR; TCRdb's copy has only in-frame clones and leaves some out. The sample has roughly 260,000 clones, around 21% seen once. Study results and caveats: Patients with Type 1 diabetes showed moderately but significantly shorter TCRB CDR3s in all four CD4+ subsets.

The specimen sequenced was naive CD4+ T cells from blood. The receptors here all came from a woman between 40 and 50 years old with type 1 diabetes.

This clone was found a few times. This CDR3 reads CASSPRQGSNTEAFF. The CDR3 region has the DNA TGTGCCAGCTCACCACGACAGGGGTCGAACACTGAAGCTTTCTTT. The genes are TRBV18 and TRBJ1-1, with 8 bases fitting TRBD1. The CDR3 runs 15 residues. J was trimmed by 1 base and V by 1 base; bases with no gene match: 2. In germline, CDR1 is KGHSH, CDR2 LQKENI.

In this sample, this clone turned up a few times. V gene TRBV11-2 combines with J gene TRBJ1-5; D call uncertain. V was shortened by 0 bases and J by 0 bases, with 6 bases between the two germline ends. CDR1 and CDR2 from the germline V gene are SGHAT and FQNNGV. CDR3 length: 15 residues. The CDR3 protein is CASSLDRFSNQPQHF. As DNA, the CDR3 is TGTGCCAGCAGCTTAGATCGTTTTAGCAATCAGCCCCAGCATTTT.

This clone was observed a handful of times. The chain couples TRBV4-3 to TRBJ1-1; 8 positions agree with TRBD1. Germline V gives CDR1 LGHNA, CDR2 YSLEER. The CDR3 has 15 residues. Trimming removed 7 bases from V and 1 base from J; junction bases left unmatched: 8. CDR3 residues: CASTRDRKKNTEAFF. CDR3 coding DNA: TGCGCCAGCACCCGGGACAGGAAGAAGAACACTGAAGCTTTCTTT.

The chain carries TRBV19 and TRBJ2-3; 8 bases are a match to TRBD1. There are 12 residues in the CDR3. The germline V gene encodes CDR1 LNHDA and CDR2 SQIVND (reference sequence). The ends lost 5 bases at V and 10 bases at J; junction bases unmatched: 5. The CDR3 DNA reads TGTGCCAGTAGTCCCGGACAGGGTGCGCAGTATTTT. This translates into CASSPGQGAQYF.

The V call is TRBV19, the J call TRBJ2-7; 8 bases fit TRBD1. The CDR3 consists of 15 residues. V lost 3 bases to trimming and J lost 2 bases; unmatched junction nucleotides: 6. From germline, CDR1 is LNHDA and CDR2 SQIVND (reference sequence). The CDR3 reads CASSIKDREPYEQYF. In DNA form, the CDR3 reads TGTGCCAGTAGTATCAAGGACAGGGAACCCTACGAGCAGTACTTC. Complete variable domain (other parts from reference TRBV19 and TRBJ2-7): DGGITQSPKYLFRKEGQNVTLSCEQNLNHDAMYWYRQDPGQGLRLIYYSQIVNDFQKGDIAEGYSVSREKKESFPLTVTSAQKNPTAFYLCASSIKDREPYEQYFGPGTRLTVT.

In this sample, this clone turned up a few times. The chain carries TRBV7-2 and TRBJ2-7, with D unresolved. The CDR3 is 12 amino acids. Per germline, CDR1 SGHTA and CDR2 FQGNSA. V was cut by 1 base and J by 9 bases, with 10 bases left in between. The CDR3 spells CASSLVQAWQYF. CDR3 DNA sequence: TGTGCCAGCAGCTTAGTTCAAGCGTGGCAGTACTTC.

There are a few counts of this clone. The chain is built from TRBV29-1 and TRBJ1-1; 7 positions agree with TRBD1. CDR3 length: 14 amino acids. CDR1 and CDR2 (germline): SQVTM, ANQGSEA. With 6 bases clipped from V and 11 bases from J, the junction kept 18 bases outside the gene matches. The CDR3 coding sequence is TGCAGCGTGGCCCAGACCACAGGGGTGGCGGGGGCTTTCTTT. Protein product: CSVAQTTGVAGAFF.

The V gene is TRBV11-3, the J gene TRBJ2-7, with D possibly TRBD1 on 6 matching bases. CDR1 and CDR2 (germline): SGHNT, YENEEA. V dropped 4 bases and J dropped 1 base, with 8 bases sitting between them. There are 13 residues in the CDR3. CDR3 nucleotides: TGTGCCAGCAGCTCCGACAGGTCCTACGAGCAGTACTTC. Encoded protein: CASSSDRSYEQYF.

Points on this clone: Distinct nucleotide sequences in the sample also encode this CDR3. The gene calls are TRBV27 and TRBJ1-5, with a tentative D call TRBD1 (6 bases). Germline-derived CDR1 and CDR2 are MNHEY and SMNVEV (reference sequence). The V end lost 6 bases, the J end lost 4 bases, and 10 bases lay between the germline ends. This CDR3 is 13 amino acids long. CDR3 in amino acids: CASSPDRNQPQHF. For the CDR3, the DNA is TGTGCCAGCAGCCCCGACAGGAATCAGCCCCAGCATTTT.

The chain carries TRBV30 and TRBJ2-7; TRBD1 aligns across 7 bases. This CDR3 region has 17 residues. CDR1 and CDR2 (germline): GTSNPN, SVGIG (reference sequence). V gave up 0 bases and J gave up 6 bases; unmatched junction bases: 17. CDR3: CAWSVVTGDFLLPEQYF. CDR3 nucleotides: TGTGCCTGGAGTGTGGTTACAGGGGATTTTCTACTCCCCGAGCAGTACTTC.

This clone was seen a handful of times. The J gene is TRBJ2-3, the V gene TRBV5-1; possible D gene TRBD2, 7 bases. This CDR3 is built from 16 residues. The germline CDR1 and CDR2 sequences are SGHRS and YFSETQ. The V end was cut by 4 bases, the J end by 5 bases, with 20 bases between. CDR3 amino acids: CASSLLRGASQDTQYF. CDR3 DNA: TGCGCCAGCAGCCTACTCCGGGGGGCCTCCCAAGATACGCAGTATTTT.

V gene TRBV13 combines with J gene TRBJ2-1; D ambiguous. The germline gives CDR1 PRHDT, CDR2 FYEKMQ (reference sequence). This CDR3 is built from 14 residues. Trimming cost V 3 bases and J 8 bases, with 14 bases left between them. CDR3 coding DNA: TGTGCCAGCAGCTTCGCGACTCCCGTCCATGAGCAGTTCTTC. It codes for CASSFATPVHEQFF.

The J gene is TRBJ1-1, the V gene TRBV6-5; D might be TRBD1 (5 bases). The germline V gene has CDR1 MNHEY and CDR2 SVGAGI. Trimming took off 1 base at V and 1 base at J, with 13 bases between the two ends. There are 16 residues in the CDR3. CDR3 protein: CASSYWTTKANTEAFF. CDR3 DNA sequence: TGTGCCAGCAGTTACTGGACAACAAAAGCGAACACTGAAGCTTTCTTT.

The gene calls are TRBV2 and TRBJ1-6; D is unresolved. CDR3 size: 14 residues. The V end lost 4 bases, the J end lost 2 bases, and 6 bases lay between the germline ends. Germline V lookup: CDR1 SNHLY, CDR2 FYNNEI. CDR3 sequence reads: CASSGAPYNSPLHF. In DNA, the CDR3 is TGTGCCAGCAGTGGGGCGCCCTATAATTCACCCCTCCACTTT.

This sequence joins TRBV6-5 and TRBJ1-2, with TRBD1 matching over 8 bases. Germline V gene lookup returns CDR1 MNHEY and CDR2 SVGAGI. This CDR3 region has 15 residues. V trimming: 4 bases; J trimming: 4 bases; junction bases outside the gene matches: 8. CDR3 in amino acids: CASSSQGAFGYGYTF. The CDR3 DNA reads as TGTGCCAGCAGTTCTCAGGGGGCCTTTGGCTATGGCTACACCTTC.

There are a few counts of this clone. The genes are TRBV18 and TRBJ1-5, with TRBD1 matching over 7 bases. The V and J ends lost 4 bases and 7 bases, in that order; junction bases with no gene match: 7. Per germline, CDR1 KGHSH and CDR2 LQKENI. There are 14 residues in the CDR3. The CDR3 sequence is CASSHDREYQPQHF. CDR3 DNA: TGTGCCAGCTCACACGACAGGGAATACCAGCCCCAGCATTTT.

This clone was detected only a few times. V and J are TRBV2 and TRBJ2-7; D not certain. Germline lookup yields CDR1 SNHLY and CDR2 FYNNEI. CDR3 length: 11 amino acids. Trimming took off 6 bases at V and 4 bases at J, with 7 bases between the two ends. The chain's CDR3 is CASSPIYEQYF. The DNA for the CDR3 is TGTGCCAGCAGCCCCATTTACGAGCAGTACTTC.

This clone was seen a handful of times. The V and J genes are TRBV9 and TRBJ1-2; no clear D. The CDR3 is 15 amino acids. Germline V gene lookup returns CDR1 SGDLS and CDR2 YYNGEE. V was pared by 0 bases and J by 4 bases, with 13 bases between. The CDR3 sequence is CASSVEEGASYGYTF. For the CDR3, the DNA is TGTGCCAGCAGCGTAGAGGAGGGAGCGAGCTATGGCTACACCTTC.

The chain employs TRBV11-2 and TRBJ1-5; D is perhaps TRBD1 (5 bases). Trimming took 2 bases from V and 9 from J, leaving 8 bases between them. Per the germline V gene, CDR1 is SGHAT and CDR2 is FQNNGV. This CDR3 has 12 amino acids. The CDR3 nucleotides are TGTGCCAGCAGCTTAACAGGCTGGCCCCAGCATTTT. Its translation: CASSLTGWPQHF. The full variable domain, with the rest looked up from reference TRBV11-2 and TRBJ1-5, is EAGVAQSPRYKIIEKRQSVAFWCNPISGHATLYWYQQILGQGPKLLIQFQNNGVVDDSQLPKDRFSAERLKGVDSTLKIQPAKLEDSAVYLCASSLTGWPQHFGDGTRLSIL.

This clone was seen more than once but under ten times. The chain couples TRBV9 to TRBJ2-7; TRBD1 matches at 7 bases. Germline values: CDR1 SGDLS, CDR2 YYNGEE. The CDR3 runs 14 residues. The V gene end was trimmed by 3 bases and the J gene end by 5 bases; junction bases not matched to a gene: 8. The CDR3 DNA reads TGTGCCAGCAGCGCGACAGGGCAAAGGAACGAGCAGTACTTC. Translated: CASSATGQRNEQYF.

This clone was found a few times. The J gene is TRBJ2-7, the V gene TRBV18; D remains ambiguous. The ends were cut back, 4 bases at V and 6 bases at J, with 13 bases in the middle. Germline values: CDR1 KGHSH, CDR2 LQKENI. The CDR3 sequence is 13 residues long. The CDR3 region has the DNA TGTGCCAGCTCACGCCCGGAGCCTTCCGAGCAGTACTTC. Its translation is CASSRPEPSEQYF. Full variable domain (missing parts from reference TRBV18 and TRBJ2-7): NAGVMQNPRHLVRRRGQEARLRCSPMKGHSHVYWYRQLPEEGLKFMVYLQKENIIDESGMPKERFSAEFPKEGPSILRIQQVVRGDSAAYFCASSRPEPSEQYFGPGTRLTVT.

This clone came up a few times. The chain couples TRBV28 to TRBJ2-3, with 9 bases fitting TRBD1. Trimming at V came to 1 base and at J to 5 bases, leaving 7 bases not matched to a gene. From germline, CDR1 is MDHEN and CDR2 SYDVKM. The CDR3 consists of 16 residues. CDR3 DNA sequence: TGTGCCAGCAGTTTATTCGGGACAGGGATTGGAGATACGCAGTATTTT. Residues: CASSLFGTGIGDTQYF.

The rearrangement uses TRBV19 and TRBJ2-7; D unclear. The CDR3 runs to 14 residues. Per the germline V gene, CDR1 is LNHDA and CDR2 is SQIVND (reference sequence). Between the trimmed V and J ends, which lost 5 bases and 0 bases, there was a span of 11 bases. The CDR3 is CASSLIWSSYEQYF. The CDR3 DNA is TGTGCCAGTAGTCTCATTTGGAGCTCCTACGAGCAGTACTTC.

The rearrangement uses TRBV29-1 and TRBJ2-3; 12 nucleotides align to TRBD2. Germline V gives CDR1 SQVTM, CDR2 ANQGSEA. This CDR3 spans 15 amino acids. Trimming cost V 7 bases and J 4 bases; bases outside gene matches: 9. CDR3 loop: CSGESWTSGADTQYF. CDR3 nucleotide sequence: TGCAGCGGCGAAAGCTGGACTAGCGGGGCAGATACGCAGTATTTT.

In its sample, this clone was seen a few times. This chain's CDR3 is CASTESLAGPTDTQYF. DNA of the CDR3: TGTGCCAGCACCGAATCCCTAGCGGGACCCACAGATACGCAGTATTTT. The chain joins TRBV9 to TRBJ2-3, with 9 bases lining up with TRBD2. Germline V lookup: CDR1 SGDLS, CDR2 YYNGEE. The CDR3 runs to 16 residues. The V segment lost 6 bases and the J segment 2 bases; nucleotides outside the gene matches: 10. The full variable domain, completed using reference TRBV9 and TRBJ2-3, is DSGVTQTPKHLITATGQRVTLRCSPRSGDLSVYWYQQSLDQGLQFLIQYYNGEERAKGNILERFSAQQFPDLHSELNLSSLELGDSALYFCASTESLAGPTDTQYFGPGTRLTVL.

The chain is built from TRBV10-3 and TRBJ1-5, with a tentative D call TRBD1 (5 bases). V was shortened by 8 bases and J by 1 base, with 12 bases between the two germline ends. This CDR3 region has 14 residues. Germline V gene lookup returns CDR1 ENHRY and CDR2 SYGVKD. CDR3 loop: CAIGGGASNQPQHF. DNA for the CDR3: TGTGCCATCGGGGGAGGGGCGAGCAATCAGCCCCAGCATTTT.

The chain has TRBV4-2 and TRBJ2-4; D possibly corresponds to TRBD2 (6 bases). The V gene's germline CDR1 is LGHNA and CDR2 YNFKEQ. The CDR3 totals 13 residues. Trimming took 1 base from V and 6 from J, leaving 7 bases between them. The CDR3 region is CASSQGGANIQYF. The CDR3 DNA follows: TGTGCCAGCAGCCAAGGCGGGGCAAACATTCAGTACTTC.